These 21 T cell receptor beta chains came from one sample sequenced in a study of T cell responses to AZD1222 COVID-19 vaccine. The data were produced by immunoSEQ multiplex PCR, yet TCRdb's version contains in-frame clones alone and is incomplete. The profile shows 90,000 to 150,000 clones, over 85% of them singletons. Here the sequenced sample was peripheral blood, taken on day 0 of AZD1222 vaccination. All receptors derive from an adult in good health.

This rearrangement joins TRBV24-1 to TRBJ2-6; TRBD2 might be the D (6 bases). Germline assignment: CDR1 KGHDR and CDR2 SFDVKD. Trimming cost V 12 bases and J 1 base, with 15 bases left between them. CDR3 length: 15 residues. DNA for the CDR3: TGTGCCGTCGAGGAGGGAAAGTCTGGGGCCAACGTCCTGACTTTC. It codes for CAVEEGKSGANVLTF.

This clone has only one observation. The genes are TRBV18 and TRBJ2-3; D is undetermined. Looked up from germline, CDR1 is KGHSH and CDR2 is LQKENI. V was shortened by 0 bases and J by 4 bases, with 5 bases between the two germline ends. The CDR3 sequence is 13 residues long. For the CDR3, the DNA is TGTGCCAGCTCACCACCGAGCCCAGATACGCAGTATTTT. Encoded protein: CASSPPSPDTQYF.

The V call is TRBV7-9, the J call TRBJ2-1; D remains unclear. Germline assignment: CDR1 SEHNR and CDR2 FQNEAQ (reference sequence). The V end lost 0 bases, the J end lost 0 bases, and 6 bases lay between the germline ends. The CDR3 is 15 amino acids. CDR3 nucleotides: TGTGCCAGCAGCTTAGCACTCCCCTCCTACAATGAGCAGTTCTTC. This sequence encodes CASSLALPSYNEQFF.

This clone was counted once. The rearrangement links TRBV4-1 to TRBJ1-6; D gene uncertain. The germline V and J ends were trimmed by 2 bases and 6 bases, with 14 bases remaining between them. This CDR3 has 16 residues. Germline loops: CDR1 MGHRA, CDR2 YSYEKL. In DNA, the CDR3 is TGCGCCAGCAGCCAACAAAGCGGTATGAGTAATTCACCCCTCCACTTT. Residues: CASSQQSGMSNSPLHF.

The rearrangement uses TRBV6-4 and TRBJ1-1, with 7 bases that match TRBD1. This CDR3 is 13 amino acids long. V dropped 3 bases and J dropped 11; count of bases not matched to a gene: 9. Germline CDR1 and CDR2: MRHNA and SNTAGT. The CDR3 here is CASSEGTASPAFF. CDR3 sequence (DNA): TGTGCCAGCAGTGAAGGGACAGCCTCCCCGGCTTTCTTT.

The rearrangement links TRBV6-5 to TRBJ2-7; TRBD1 matches at 7 bases. Germline CDR1 MNHEY, CDR2 SVGAGI. J lost 3 bases, V lost 2 bases, and 4 bases had no gene match. The CDR3 consists of 14 residues. The CDR3 DNA follows: TGTGCCAGCAGTTACGGGACAGAAATCTACGAGCAGTACTTC. This encodes CASSYGTEIYEQYF.

CDR3: CASSPRQGATEAFF. The CDR3 region has the DNA TGTGCCAGCAGTCCGCGACAGGGGGCCACTGAAGCTTTCTTT. V and J are TRBV27 and TRBJ1-1, with TRBD1 matching over 10 bases. The V and J ends lost 5 bases and 4 bases, in that order; junction bases with no gene match: 4. CDR1 is MNHEY and CDR2 is SMNVEV in the germline V gene (reference sequence). This CDR3 contains 14 residues.

V usage is TRBV2 and J usage is TRBJ1-5; maybe TRBD1 (6 bases). The V end lost 7 bases, the J end lost 3 bases, and 25 bases lay between the germline ends. The CDR3 extends over 18 amino acids. The V gene's germline CDR1 is SNHLY and CDR2 FYNNEI. CDR3 bases: TGTGCCAGCAAGGGGGGACGCAACATGGGGAGGCTCAATCAGCCCCAGCATTTT. Protein: CASKGGRNMGRLNQPQHF.

This clone was picked up one time. CDR3: CASSVQQETQYF. CDR3 DNA sequence: TGTGCCAGCAGTGTCCAGCAAGAGACCCAGTACTTC. The chain has TRBV2 and TRBJ2-5; no clear D. Looked up from germline, CDR1 is SNHLY and CDR2 is FYNNEI. The CDR3 length is 12 residues. V was shortened by 4 bases and J by 2 bases, with 5 bases between the two germline ends.

This clone was observed a single time. Here the CDR3 reads CASSQDPYFYGYTF. The CDR3 nucleotides read TGCGCCAGCAGCCAAGATCCCTACTTCTATGGCTACACCTTC. This chain links TRBV4-1 with TRBJ1-2; D not certain. CDR3 length equals 14 residues. Germline lookup yields CDR1 MGHRA and CDR2 YSYEKL. V lost 0 bases to trimming and J lost 4 bases, with 9 bases between them.

The chain employs TRBV6-5 and TRBJ1-1; 7 bases are a match to TRBD1. From germline, CDR1 is MNHEY and CDR2 SVGAGI. There are 16 residues in the CDR3. The junction had 8 bases not matched to a gene; V was cut back by 4 bases and J by 0 bases. As DNA, the CDR3 is TGTGCCAGCAGTTCCCCCAGGGGGGGGATGAACACTGAAGCTTTCTTT. It specifies CASSSPRGGMNTEAFF.

The gene calls are TRBV28 and TRBJ1-1; 9 bases align to TRBD1. V trimming: 7 bases; J trimming: 5 bases; junction bases outside the gene matches: 5. CDR3 length equals 13 residues. The germline V gene encodes CDR1 MDHEN and CDR2 SYDVKM. The CDR3 loop reads CASNRQGVTEAFF. The CDR3 DNA is TGTGCCAGCAATAGACAGGGGGTGACTGAAGCTTTCTTT.

In regard to this clone: Other DNA variants within this sample encode the same CDR3. The rearrangement links TRBV18 to TRBJ2-5; unclear D gene. This CDR3 is built from 11 residues. V was clipped by 2 bases and J by 5 bases, with 3 bases between them. In germline, CDR1 is KGHSH, CDR2 LQKENI. The CDR3 reads CASSPGETQYF. DNA of the CDR3: TGTGCCAGCTCACCAGGGGAGACCCAGTACTTC.

This rearrangement joins TRBV19 to TRBJ1-5; 7 positions agree with TRBD1. V dropped 7 bases and J dropped 3; count of bases not matched to a gene: 12. The CDR3 has 16 residues. CDR1 is LNHDA and CDR2 is SQIVND in the germline V gene (reference sequence). The DNA for the CDR3 is TGTGCCAGTACCACCCGGACAGGCCTATTCAATCAGCCCCAGCATTTT. Its translation is CASTTRTGLFNQPQHF.

The CDR3 spells CASSQDLEVSQETQYF. The CDR3 DNA follows: TGTGCCAGCAGCCAAGATCTCGAAGTCAGCCAAGAGACCCAGTACTTC. The chain recombines TRBV3-1 (or the pseudogene TRBV3-2) with TRBJ2-5; D is unresolved. V was pared by 0 bases and J by 1 base, with 12 bases between. CDR1 and CDR2 from the germline V gene are LGHDT and YNNKEL (reference sequence). The CDR3 has 16 residues.

This clone was detected a few times. V is TRBV12-3 or TRBV12-4 and J is TRBJ1-1; D unclear. This CDR3 is 13 amino acids long. The ends were cut back, 3 bases at V and 1 base at J, with 6 bases in the middle. CDR3 sequence: CASSFRQNTEAFF. For the CDR3, the DNA is TGTGCCAGCAGTTTCCGGCAGAACACTGAAGCTTTCTTT.

In DNA form, the CDR3 reads TGTGCCAGCAGTTACGGGGGCACGAACACTGAAGCTTTCTTT. Protein: CASSYGGTNTEAFF. The gene calls are TRBV6-5 and TRBJ1-1, with D tentatively TRBD1 (6 bases). CDR1 and CDR2 (germline): MNHEY, SVGAGI. The CDR3 has 14 residues. The V and J ends lost 2 bases and 1 base respectively, with 8 bases between them.

The chain carries TRBV28 and TRBJ2-3; 9 nucleotides agree with TRBD2. Germline trimming cut 2 bases from V and 0 bases from J; bases unmatched to any gene: 6. CDR3 length: 17 amino acids. Germline V gene sequence: CDR1 MDHEN, CDR2 SYDVKM. CDR3 nucleotides: TGTGCCAGCAGTTTAGGGCTAGCGGGGACTAGCACAGATACGCAGTATTTT. It specifies CASSLGLAGTSTDTQYF.

V and J are TRBV4-1 and TRBJ1-2; TRBD1 is a possible D gene (6 bases). The germline V and J ends were trimmed by 4 bases and 4 bases, with 19 bases remaining between them. Germline lookup yields CDR1 MGHRA and CDR2 YSYEKL. The CDR3 has 16 amino acids. Here the CDR3 DNA reads TGCGCCAGCAGCCTTGGAACTCGACAGGCCCTCTATGGCTACACCTTC. Translation gives CASSLGTRQALYGYTF.

This chain connects TRBV12-3 or TRBV12-4 to TRBJ1-2, with unresolved D. The CDR3 has 11 amino acids. The ends were cut back, 3 bases at V and 4 bases at J, with 3 bases in the middle. CDR3 bases: TGTGCCAGCAGTTTCGCCTATGGCTACACCTTC. Translation gives CASSFAYGYTF.

This rearrangement joins TRBV28 to TRBJ2-7; the D is unclear. The ends were cut back, 2 bases at V and 3 bases at J, with 5 bases in the middle. CDR1 is MDHEN, CDR2 SYDVKM, per germline. The CDR3 covers 12 residues. CDR3 coding DNA: TGTGCCAGCAGTTTAGCGAACTACGAGCAGTACTTC. Translating gives CASSLANYEQYF.